This T cell receptor (beta chain) emerged from a study of blood T cell repertoires in COVID-19. Across the study: COVID-19 samples collected from the United States, Italy and Spain covered acute and convalescent phases.

CDR3 length: 12 amino acids. V was clipped by 5 bases and J by 7 bases; unmatched bases: 4. The germline CDR1 and CDR2 sequences are SGHVS and FQNEAQ. This clone has only a few counts. This table comes from immunoSEQ multiplex PCR, and its TCRdb copy is limited to in-frame clones, with some not included. Of tens of thousands of clones in the sample, about 80% were seen once. The clonotype was recovered from a human donor in a cohort sampled during active COVID-19. Specimen: peripheral blood. This chain uses TRBV7-8 with TRBJ2-7; 8 nucleotides match TRBD2. Here the CDR3 reads CASSRAGAEQYF. DNA of the CDR3: TGTGCCAGCAGCCGAGCGGGGGCGGAGCAGTACTTC.